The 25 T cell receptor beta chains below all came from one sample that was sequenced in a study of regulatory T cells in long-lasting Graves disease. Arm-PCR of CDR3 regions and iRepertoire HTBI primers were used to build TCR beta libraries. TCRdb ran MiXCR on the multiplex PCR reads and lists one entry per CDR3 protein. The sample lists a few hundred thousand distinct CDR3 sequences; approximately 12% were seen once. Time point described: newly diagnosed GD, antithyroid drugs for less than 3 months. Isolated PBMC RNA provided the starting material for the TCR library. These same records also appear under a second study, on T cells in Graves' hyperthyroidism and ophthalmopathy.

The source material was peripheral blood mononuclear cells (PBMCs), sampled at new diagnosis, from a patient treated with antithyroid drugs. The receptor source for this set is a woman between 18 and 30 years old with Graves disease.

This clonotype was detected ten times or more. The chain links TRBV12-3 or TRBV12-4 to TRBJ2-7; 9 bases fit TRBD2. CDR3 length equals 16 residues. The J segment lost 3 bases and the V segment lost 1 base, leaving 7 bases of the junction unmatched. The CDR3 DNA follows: TGTGCCAGCAGTTTAGGAGGTAGCGGGAGCATCTACGAGCAGTACTTC. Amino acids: CASSLGGSGSIYEQYF.

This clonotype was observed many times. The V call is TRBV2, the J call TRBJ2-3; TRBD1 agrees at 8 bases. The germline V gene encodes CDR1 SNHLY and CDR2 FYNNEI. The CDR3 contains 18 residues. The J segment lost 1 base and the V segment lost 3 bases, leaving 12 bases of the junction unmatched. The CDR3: CASSDGQGVVFGTDTQYF. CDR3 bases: TGTGCCAGCAGTGATGGACAGGGAGTTGTTTTCGGCACAGATACGCAGTATTTT.

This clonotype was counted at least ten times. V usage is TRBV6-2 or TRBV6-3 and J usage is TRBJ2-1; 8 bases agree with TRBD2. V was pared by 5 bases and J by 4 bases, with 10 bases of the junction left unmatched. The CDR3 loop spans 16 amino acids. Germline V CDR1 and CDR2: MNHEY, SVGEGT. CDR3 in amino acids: CASSEARAGGYNEQFF. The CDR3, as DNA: TGTGCCAGCAGTGAAGCGAGGGCGGGGGGTTACAATGAGCAGTTCTTC.

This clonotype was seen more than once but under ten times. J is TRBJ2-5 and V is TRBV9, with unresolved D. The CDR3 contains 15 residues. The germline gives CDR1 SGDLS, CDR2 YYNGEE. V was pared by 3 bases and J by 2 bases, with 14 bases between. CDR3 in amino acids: CASSATPSIQETQYF. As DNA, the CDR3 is TGTGCCAGCAGCGCTACCCCTAGTATACAAGAGACCCAGTACTTC.

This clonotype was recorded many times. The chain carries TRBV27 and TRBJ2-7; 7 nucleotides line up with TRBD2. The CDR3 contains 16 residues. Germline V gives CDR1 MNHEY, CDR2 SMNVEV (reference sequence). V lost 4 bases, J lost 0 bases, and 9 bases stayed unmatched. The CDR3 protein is CASSSSWLAASYEQYV. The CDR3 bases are TGTGCCAGCAGTTCATCGTGGCTAGCGGCCTCCTACGAGCAGTACGTC.

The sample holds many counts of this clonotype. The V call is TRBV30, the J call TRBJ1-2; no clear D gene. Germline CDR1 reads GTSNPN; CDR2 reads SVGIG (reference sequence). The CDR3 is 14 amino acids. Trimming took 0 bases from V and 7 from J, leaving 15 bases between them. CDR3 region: CAWSVRRIFGGYTF. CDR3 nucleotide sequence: TGTGCCTGGAGTGTCAGACGGATTTTCGGTGGCTACACCTTC.

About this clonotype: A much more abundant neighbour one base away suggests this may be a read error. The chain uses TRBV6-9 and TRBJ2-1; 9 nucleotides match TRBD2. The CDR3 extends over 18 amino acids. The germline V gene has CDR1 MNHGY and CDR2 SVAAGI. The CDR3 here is CASSDRASGMSSYNEQFF. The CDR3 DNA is TGCGCCAGCAGTGATAGGGCTAGCGGGATGAGCTCCTACAATGAGCAGTTCTTC.

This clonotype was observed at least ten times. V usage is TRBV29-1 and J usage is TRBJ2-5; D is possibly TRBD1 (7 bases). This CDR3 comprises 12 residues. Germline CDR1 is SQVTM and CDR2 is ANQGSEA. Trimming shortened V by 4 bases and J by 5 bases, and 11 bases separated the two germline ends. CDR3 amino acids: CSVGGGGETQYF. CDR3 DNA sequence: TGCAGCGTTGGAGGAGGGGGCGAGACCCAGTACTTC.

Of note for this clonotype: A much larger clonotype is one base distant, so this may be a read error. The CDR3 region is CASSQGTEQETQYF. As DNA, the CDR3 is TGCGCCAGCAGCCAAGGGACAGAGCAAGAGACCCAGTACTTC. The chain carries TRBV4-3 and TRBJ2-5; possible D gene TRBD1, 6 bases. Trimming stripped 1 base from V and 2 bases from J, with 8 bases between. The germline V gene has CDR1 LGHNA and CDR2 YSLEER. This CDR3 contains 14 residues.

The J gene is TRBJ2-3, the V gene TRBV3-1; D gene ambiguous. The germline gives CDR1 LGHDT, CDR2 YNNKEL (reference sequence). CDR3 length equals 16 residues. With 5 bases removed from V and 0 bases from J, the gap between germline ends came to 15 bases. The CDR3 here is CASSKVSNPSTDTQYF. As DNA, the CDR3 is TGTGCCAGCAGCAAGGTCTCAAATCCTAGCACAGATACGCAGTATTTT.

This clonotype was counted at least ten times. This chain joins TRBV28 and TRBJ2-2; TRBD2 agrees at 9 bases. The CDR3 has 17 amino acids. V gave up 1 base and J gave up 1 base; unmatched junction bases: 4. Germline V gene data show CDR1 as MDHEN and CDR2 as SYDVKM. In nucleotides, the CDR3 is TGTGCCAGCAGTTTATTCCCGACTAGCGGGAACACCGGGGAGCTGTTTTTT. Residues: CASSLFPTSGNTGELFF.

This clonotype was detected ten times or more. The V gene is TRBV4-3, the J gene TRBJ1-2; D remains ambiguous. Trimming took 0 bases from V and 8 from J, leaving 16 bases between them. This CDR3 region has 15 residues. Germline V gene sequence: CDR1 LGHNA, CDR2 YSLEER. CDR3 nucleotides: TGCGCCAGCAGCCAAGATTACAGTCCAACGCGGGGCTACACCTTC. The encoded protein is CASSQDYSPTRGYTF.

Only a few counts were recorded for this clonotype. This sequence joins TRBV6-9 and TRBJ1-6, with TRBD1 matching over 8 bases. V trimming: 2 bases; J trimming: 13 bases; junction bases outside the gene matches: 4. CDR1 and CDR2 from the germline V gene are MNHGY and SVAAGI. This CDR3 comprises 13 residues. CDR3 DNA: TGTGCCAGCAGTTATAGGACAGGGTCGCCCCTCCACTTT. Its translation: CASSYRTGSPLHF.

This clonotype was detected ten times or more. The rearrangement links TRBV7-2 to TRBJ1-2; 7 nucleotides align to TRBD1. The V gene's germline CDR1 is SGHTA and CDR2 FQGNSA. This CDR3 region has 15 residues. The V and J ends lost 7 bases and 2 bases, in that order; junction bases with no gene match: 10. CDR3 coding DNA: TGTGCCAGCACCGGAAAGGGACAGCCGAACTATGGCTACACCTTC. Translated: CASTGKGQPNYGYTF.

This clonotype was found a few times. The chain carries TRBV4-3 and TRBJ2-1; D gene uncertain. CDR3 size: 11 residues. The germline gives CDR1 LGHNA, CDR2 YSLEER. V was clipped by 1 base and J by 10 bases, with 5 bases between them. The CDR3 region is CASSQGPEQFF. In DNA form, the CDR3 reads TGCGCCAGCAGCCAAGGACCGGAGCAGTTCTTC.

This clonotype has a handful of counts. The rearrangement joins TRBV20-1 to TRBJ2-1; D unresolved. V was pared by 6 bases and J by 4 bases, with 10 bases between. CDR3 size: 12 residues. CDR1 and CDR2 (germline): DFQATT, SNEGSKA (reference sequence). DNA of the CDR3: TGCAGTGCGCAAGAGCAGTACAATGAGCAGTTCTTC. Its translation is CSAQEQYNEQFF.

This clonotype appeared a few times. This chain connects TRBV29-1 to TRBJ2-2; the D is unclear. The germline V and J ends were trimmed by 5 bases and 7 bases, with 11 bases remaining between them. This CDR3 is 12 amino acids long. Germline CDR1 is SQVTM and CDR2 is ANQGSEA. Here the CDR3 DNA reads TGCAGCGTTCCCACGTTTAACGGGGAGCTGTTTTTT. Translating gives CSVPTFNGELFF.

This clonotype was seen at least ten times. CDR3 coding DNA: TGCGCCAGCAGCTTGCGCAGGGGGCAAAGAAGTCAGAACACTGAAGCTTTCTTT. The encoded protein is CASSLRRGQRSQNTEAFF. J is TRBJ1-1 and V is TRBV5-1, with 8 bases identical to TRBD1. The CDR3 is 18 amino acids. J gave up 1 base and V 1 base, and 12 bases lay outside the gene matches. In germline, CDR1 is SGHRS, CDR2 YFSETQ.

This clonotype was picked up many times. In DNA, the CDR3 is TGTGCCTGTACAGACAGGGCCGACACTGAAGCTTTCTTT. It is translated as CACTDRADTEAFF. The chain links TRBV30 to TRBJ1-1, with TRBD1 identical over 7 bases. The CDR3 is made up of 13 amino acids. The junction had 7 bases not matched to a gene; V was cut back by 6 bases and J by 3 bases. Per germline, CDR1 GTSNPN and CDR2 SVGIG (reference sequence).

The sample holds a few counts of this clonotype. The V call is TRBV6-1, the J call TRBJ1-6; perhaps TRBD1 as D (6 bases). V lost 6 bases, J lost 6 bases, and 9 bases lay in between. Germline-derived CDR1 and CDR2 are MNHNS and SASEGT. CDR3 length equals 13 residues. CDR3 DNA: TGTGCCAGCAGACAGGGTGCTAATTCACCCCTCCACTTT. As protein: CASRQGANSPLHF.

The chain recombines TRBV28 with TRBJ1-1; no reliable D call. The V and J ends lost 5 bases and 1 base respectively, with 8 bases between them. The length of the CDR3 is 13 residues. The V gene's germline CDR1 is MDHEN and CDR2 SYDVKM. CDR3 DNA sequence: TGTGCCAGCAGTATTCCTGAGAACACTGAAGCTTTCTTT. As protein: CASSIPENTEAFF.

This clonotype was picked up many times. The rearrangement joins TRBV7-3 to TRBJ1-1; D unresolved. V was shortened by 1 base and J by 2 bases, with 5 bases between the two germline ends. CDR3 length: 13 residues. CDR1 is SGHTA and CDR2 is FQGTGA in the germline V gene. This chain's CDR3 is CASSLSGNTEAFF. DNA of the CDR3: TGTGCCAGCAGCTTAAGTGGTAACACTGAAGCTTTCTTT.

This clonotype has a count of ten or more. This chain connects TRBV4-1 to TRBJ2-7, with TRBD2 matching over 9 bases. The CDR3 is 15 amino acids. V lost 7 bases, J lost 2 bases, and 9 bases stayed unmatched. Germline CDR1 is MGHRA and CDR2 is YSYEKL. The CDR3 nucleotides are TGCGCCAGCACCGACGACGCGGGAGGGCCCTACGAGCAGTACTTC. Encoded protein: CASTDDAGGPYEQYF.

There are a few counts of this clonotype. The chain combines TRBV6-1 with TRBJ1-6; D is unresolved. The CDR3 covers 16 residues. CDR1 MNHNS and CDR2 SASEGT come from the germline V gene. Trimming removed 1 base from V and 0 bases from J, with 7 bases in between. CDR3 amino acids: CASSEGTSSYNSPLHF. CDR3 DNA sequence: TGTGCCAGCAGTGAAGGAACCAGCTCCTATAATTCACCCCTCCACTTT.

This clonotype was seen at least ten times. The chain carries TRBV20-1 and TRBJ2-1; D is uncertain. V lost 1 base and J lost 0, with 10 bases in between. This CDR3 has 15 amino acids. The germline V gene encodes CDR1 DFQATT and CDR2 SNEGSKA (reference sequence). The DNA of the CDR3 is TGCAGTGCTAGAGTCAGTAAAATCTCCTACAATGAGCAGTTCTTC. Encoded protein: CSARVSKISYNEQFF.